A selection of T cell receptor beta chains follows, all from one sample in a study of OX40 agonist ivuxolimab in advanced cancers. Sequencing was performed with immunoSEQ multiplex PCR; in TCRdb, only in-frame clones are kept and a portion is missing. The repertoire holds tens of thousands of clones, about 85% seen once, with 0.3% to 0.45% in the top ten. Sequencing was performed on CD4+ or CD8+ T cells sorted from blood, taken in a trial of the OX40 agonist ivuxolimab. These receptors all come from an adult with an advanced solid tumor such as melanoma, head and neck, liver or kidney cancer. CDR3s include the opening cysteine and the closing phenylalanine or tryptophan. D genes are given only for firm matches. A clone size is listed for some rows: how often the clone was seen (once, few, many), or a class if it is expanded.

>-|once|TRBV9|TRBJ1-2
CASSVGGGQANYGYTF
TGTGCCAGCAGCGTCGGAGGGGGGCAGGCCAACTATGGCTACACCTTC
>-|-|TRBV10-2|TRBJ2-7
CASSYESSYEQYF
TGCGCCAGCAGTTATGAGAGCTCCTACGAGCAGTACTTC
>-|-|TRBV5-4|TRBJ1-1
CASSSGPGGLGSEAFF
TGTGCCAGCAGCTCAGGTCCGGGGGGCCTTGGCTCTGAAGCTTTCTTT
>-|-|TRBV6-6|TRBJ2-7
CASSYRAGLYEQYF
TGTGCCAGCAGTTACCGGGCAGGGTTATACGAGCAGTACTTC
>-|-|TRBV18|TRBJ2-7
CASSPGEGFHEQYF
TGTGCCAGCTCACCCGGGGAAGGGTTTCACGAGCAGTACTTC
>-|-|TRBV6-1|TRBJ2-7
CASSPDSSEQYF
TGTGCCAGCAGCCCGGACAGTAGCGAGCAGTACTTC
>-|-|TRBV7-8|TRBJ1-1
CASSLDLRGVGTEAFF
TGTGCCAGCAGCTTAGATCTACGAGGGGTCGGCACTGAAGCTTTCTTT
>TRBD2|-|TRBV5-1|TRBJ2-2
CASSLASGGNTGELFF
TGCGCCAGCAGCTTGGCCAGCGGGGGGAACACCGGGGAGCTGTTTTTT
>TRBD1|-|TRBV18|TRBJ2-2
CASSPGDRNTGELFF
TGTGCCAGCTCACCAGGGGACAGGAACACCGGGGAGCTGTTTTTT
>-|-|TRBV7-2|TRBJ2-7
CASSLARLEGEQYF
TGTGCCAGCAGCTTAGCGCGTCTAGAAGGCGAGCAGTACTTC
>TRBD2|-|TRBV11-3|TRBJ2-2
CASSRRGGVGELFF
TGTGCCAGCAGCCGCCGTGGGGGGGTAGGGGAGCTGTTTTTT
>-|-|TRBV14|TRBJ2-7
CASSQGAYEQYF
TGTGCCAGCAGCCAAGGGGCGTACGAGCAGTACTTC
>TRBD2|-|TRBV19|TRBJ2-1
CASSVALGGGNEQFF
TGTGCCAGTAGTGTAGCTTTGGGGGGGGGCAATGAGCAGTTCTTC
>-|-|TRBV4-1|TRBJ1-1
CASSFDRRNPEAFF
TGCGCCAGCAGCTTCGACAGGCGCAACCCTGAAGCTTTCTTT
>-|-|TRBV2|TRBJ1-1
CASSPGRRVGVNTEAFF
TGTGCCAGCAGTCCCGGACGACGTGTAGGGGTAAACACTGAAGCTTTCTTT
>-|-|TRBV6-1|TRBJ1-2
CASSVDLVYGYTF
TGTGCCAGCAGTGTCGACCTAGTCTATGGCTACACCTTC
>-|-|TRBV12-5|TRBJ2-5
CASQEGETQYF
TGTGCCTCGCAGGAAGGGGAGACCCAGTACTTC
>TRBD1|-|TRBV18|TRBJ2-7
CASSPGQGAAEQYF
TGTGCCAGCTCACCGGGACAGGGGGCGGCCGAGCAGTACTTC
>-|-|TRBV4-2|TRBJ2-7
CASSQDSGLDSYEQYF
TGTGCCAGCAGCCAAGATTCGGGACTCGACTCCTACGAGCAGTACTTC
>-|-|TRBV11-2|TRBJ2-7
CASSAYYEQYF
TGTGCCAGCAGCGCCTACTACGAGCAGTACTTC
>-|-|TRBV5-6|TRBJ1-1
CASSLGVMNTEAFF
TGTGCCAGCAGCCTAGGGGTGATGAACACTGAAGCTTTCTTT
>TRBD1|-|TRBV6-1|TRBJ1-1
CATRQGAGTEAFF
TGTGCCACCAGACAGGGGGCTGGCACTGAAGCTTTCTTT
>TRBD1|-|TRBV2|TRBJ1-2
CASSLQGRTSYGYTF
TGTGCCAGCAGTTTACAGGGGAGGACCTCCTATGGCTACACCTTC
>TRBD1|-|TRBV5-8|TRBJ1-1
CASSRDRGRTEAFF
TGTGCCAGCAGCCGGGACAGGGGGAGGACTGAAGCTTTCTTT
>-|-|TRBV2|TRBJ1-3
CASRDPSTGNTIYF
TGTGCCAGCAGAGACCCGTCGACTGGAAACACCATATATTTT
>-|-|TRBV11-2|TRBJ2-5
CASSSPSQETQYF
TGTGCCAGCAGCTCCCCCTCCCAAGAGACCCAGTACTTC
>-|-|TRBV18|TRBJ1-5
CASSPGVPGGNQPQHF
TGTGCCAGCTCACCGGGGGTCCCCGGCGGCAATCAGCCCCAGCATTTT
>-|-|TRBV7-8|TRBJ2-7
CASSLAHRAYEQYF
TGTGCCAGCAGCTTAGCACACAGGGCCTACGAGCAGTACTTC
>-|once|TRBV2|TRBJ2-5
CASSVQETQYF
TGTGCCAGCAGTGTTCAAGAGACCCAGTACTTC